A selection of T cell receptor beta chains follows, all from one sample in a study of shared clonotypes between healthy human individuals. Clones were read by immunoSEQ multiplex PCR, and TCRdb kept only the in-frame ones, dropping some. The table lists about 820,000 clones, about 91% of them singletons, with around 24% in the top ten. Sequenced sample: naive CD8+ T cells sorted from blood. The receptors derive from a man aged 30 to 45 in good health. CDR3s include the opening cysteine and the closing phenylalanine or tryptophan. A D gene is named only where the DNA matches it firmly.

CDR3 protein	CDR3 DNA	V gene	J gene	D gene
CASSSQVDRVSYGYTF	TGTGCCAGCAGTAGTCAGGTCGACAGAGTTTCTTATGGCTACACCTTC	TRBV28	TRBJ1-2	.
CASRTTTGYPGTNEKLFF	TGTGCCAGCCGAACTACTACAGGGTACCCTGGGACTAATGAAAAACTGTTTTTT	TRBV7-9	TRBJ1-4	.
CASSLGGERKLFF	TGTGCCAGCAGCTTAGGCGGTGAGAGAAAACTGTTTTTT	TRBV7-9	TRBJ1-4	.
CASSSLIGTEAFF	TGTGCCAGCAGCTCACTTATTGGCACTGAAGCTTTCTTT	TRBV7-6	TRBJ1-1	.
CASSQGLHQPQHF	TGTGCCAGCAGTCAGGGTCTCCATCAGCCCCAGCATTTT	TRBV6-5	TRBJ1-5	.
CASSIVGGDEQFF	TGTGCCAGTAGTATAGTAGGAGGGGATGAGCAGTTCTTC	TRBV19	TRBJ2-1	.
CARRTGSPSYEQYF	TGTGCCAGAAGAACAGGTTCACCCTCCTACGAGCAGTACTTC	TRBV2	TRBJ2-7	.
CASSLVIGQKDVSGNTIYF	TGTGCCAGCAGCTTAGTGATCGGACAGAAAGATGTCTCTGGAAACACCATATATTTT	TRBV7-9	TRBJ1-3	.
CASTPGLASYNEQFF	TGTGCCAGCACCCCGGGACTAGCCTCCTACAATGAGCAGTTCTTC	TRBV9	TRBJ2-1	TRBD2
CASSYRTGRDEQFF	TGCGCCAGCAGCTATCGGACAGGGAGGGATGAGCAGTTCTTC	TRBV5-1	TRBJ2-1	.
CASSVVPGQGTDTQYF	TGTGCCAGCAGCGTAGTTCCGGGACAGGGGACAGATACGCAGTATTTT	TRBV9	TRBJ2-3	TRBD1